This entry lists 5 T cell receptor beta chains sequenced from one sample in a study of blood T cell repertoires in COVID-19. The table came from immunoSEQ multiplex PCR; TCRdb's copy has only in-frame clones and leaves some out. The sample consists of approximately 350,000 clones, 80% to 90% of them appearing once. The sample comprised peripheral blood. These receptors were obtained from a woman in her twenties or thirties with COVID-19, enrolled during active disease.

This clone was seen only once. The chain uses TRBV2 and TRBJ1-4; TRBD1 is a possible D gene (5 bases). CDR3 length equals 13 residues. V was shortened by 7 bases and J by 8 bases, with 14 bases between the two germline ends. Germline V gene lookup returns CDR1 SNHLY and CDR2 FYNNEI. CDR3 sequence: CASTTGYGEKLFF. The CDR3 nucleotides are TGTGCCAGCACTACAGGATATGGGGAAAAACTGTTTTTT.

The V and J genes are TRBV21-1 and TRBJ1-4. TRBV21-1 is tagged as a pseudogene. CDR3 length: 14 residues. CDR3 amino acids: CAGSFGADNEKLFF. In DNA, the CDR3 is TGTGCCGGTTCTTTTGGAGCAGATAATGAAAAACTGTTTTTT.

The rearrangement uses TRBV5-1 and TRBJ2-7; 8 bases map to TRBD1. Germline assignment: CDR1 SGHRS and CDR2 YFSETQ. V was clipped by 4 bases and J by 3 bases; unmatched bases: 15. This CDR3 region has 17 residues. In nucleotides, the CDR3 is TGCGCCAGCAGCCGCGGAGGACAGGGATACGAGTACTACGAGCAGTACTTC. Translation: CASSRGGQGYEYYEQYF.

This chain joins TRBV7-2 and TRBJ2-3; TRBD2 matches at 9 bases. V lost 5 bases and J lost 2; bases outside the gene matches: 8. The germline gives CDR1 SGHTA, CDR2 FQGNSA. CDR3 size: 16 residues. CDR3 sequence: CASSRKSGGNTDTQYF. CDR3 DNA sequence: TGTGCCAGCAGCAGAAAGAGCGGGGGGAACACAGATACGCAGTATTTT.

The chain carries TRBV30 and TRBJ2-5; TRBD1 matches 9 bases. Trimming cost V 2 bases and J 6 bases; bases outside gene matches: 7. The CDR3 has 14 amino acids. Germline CDR1 and CDR2: GTSNPN and SVGIG (reference sequence). The CDR3 DNA reads TGTGCCTGGAGTCTCACAGGGGGCGGGCAGACCCAGTACTTC. It specifies CAWSLTGGGQTQYF.